This T cell receptor beta chain is from a study of blood T cell repertoires in COVID-19. Background on the study: The analysed material was cDNA or gDNA that came from T cells, B-cell-depleted T cells, or PBMCs.

Trimming cost V 0 bases and J 2 bases; bases outside gene matches: 12. The CDR3 is 19 residues long. CDR1 is SGDLS, CDR2 YYNGEE, per germline. Participants came from roughly 24 US areas, aged roughly 18 to 95 years. Self-reported history from a screening survey and questionnaire set each donor's cohort. Original methodology: Reference gene primer amplification yielded estimated nucleated cell counts. Data came from immunoSEQ multiplex PCR; TCRdb stores just in-frame clones and leaves some out. V, J and clone size reflect that table, while D and trimming were determined from the DNA. The sample lists some 170,000 clones, approximately 84% occurring once.

The genes are TRBV9 and TRBJ2-2, with 8 nucleotides matching TRBD1. The clonotype originates from a human donor with acute COVID-19. The donor label of this sample is uncertain. The sequencing input was PBMCs or T cells enriched from blood (not recorded which). The CDR3 nucleotides read TGTGCCAGCAGCGTAGCCCCGCTTATCGGACAGGGCAACACCGGGGAGCTGTTTTTT. Translating gives CASSVAPLIGQGNTGELFF.